Listed below are T cell receptor beta chains from one sample, sequenced in a study of shared clonotypes between healthy human individuals. Sequencing used immunoSEQ multiplex PCR; TCRdb keeps in-frame clones, though not all of them. Of some 2.4 million clones in the sample, over 85% were seen once. The sequenced material came from naive CD4+ T cells from PBMCs. The origin of the receptors is a man aged 18 to 29 in good health. Some clones in this sample may be carry-over from other donors' samples. Each CDR3 is given with its conserved first and last residue. The D gene is left open where the match is weak. The size field is filled for only some rows; it gives once, few, many or a size class.

j_gene,v_gene,d_gene,abundance,CDR3nt,CDR3aa
TRBJ1-2,TRBV6-5,TRBD1,NA,TGTGCCAGCAGGCCTTGGGACAGGGGAACCTATGGCTACACCTTC,CASRPWDRGTYGYTF
TRBJ2-1,TRBV18,TRBD2,once,TGTGCCAGCTCAGCCATAGCGGGAGGGCCGGACAATGAGCAGTTCTTC,CASSAIAGGPDNEQFF
TRBJ1-5,TRBV18,TRBD1,NA,TGTGCCAGCTCACCCGGACAGGTGCTAAGCAATCAGCCCCAGCATTTT,CASSPGQVLSNQPQHF
TRBJ2-2,TRBV6-5,NA,NA,TGTGCCAGCAGTCGATCGCGGAACACCGGGGAGCTGTTTTTT,CASSRSRNTGELFF
TRBJ1-1,TRBV28,NA,NA,TGTGGCACCGGGAAACCGGCGTCTGAAGCTTTCTTT,CGTGKPASEAFF
TRBJ2-7,TRBV4-3,NA,NA,TGCGCCAGCAGCCAAGAGTTCATAGCGGCCCCCTACGAGCAGTACTTC,CASSQEFIAAPYEQYF
TRBJ1-1,TRBV18,NA,few,TGTGCCAGCTCACCTTCCCAAGGGGTCACTGAAGCTTTCTTT,CASSPSQGVTEAFF
TRBJ2-3,TRBV14,TRBD1,NA,TGTGCCAGCAGCCAAGGAGTAGCAGGGGGCCTTTCCACAGATACGCAGTATTTT,CASSQGVAGGLSTDTQYF
TRBJ2-7,TRBV7-2,TRBD2,NA,TGTGCCAGCAGCCTAGGGCAACTAGCGGGGGGACGGGAGCAGTACTTC,CASSLGQLAGGREQYF
TRBJ2-4,TRBV5-1,TRBD1,NA,TGCGCCAGCAGCTTGGGGACAGGGGTGAACATTCAGTACTTC,CASSLGTGVNIQYF
TRBJ1-1,TRBV4-1,NA,NA,TGCGCCAGCAGCCTCCCCGGGCGGGGGATCGAAGCTTTCTTT,CASSLPGRGIEAFF
TRBJ2-3,TRBV10-1,NA,NA,TGCGCCAGCAGTGAAGCAGGAGCCGGGACCACGGGCACAGATACGCAGTATTTT,CASSEAGAGTTGTDTQYF
TRBJ2-2,TRBV29-1,NA,NA,TGCAGCGGCCGGGGGCCGGGCACCGGGGAGCTGTTTTTT,CSGRGPGTGELFF
TRBJ2-3,TRBV27,NA,NA,TGTGCCAGCAGAATTAGGGGGGGGTTGACAGATACGCAGTATTTT,CASRIRGGLTDTQYF
TRBJ1-1,TRBV4-2,NA,NA,TGTGCCAGCAGCCAAGATCGCGCTGATCGGGGAGGAGTGAACACTGAAGCTTTCTTT,CASSQDRADRGGVNTEAFF
TRBJ1-2,TRBV30,NA,NA,TGTGCCTGGAGTGGCGGCCAGGGGTGGAGTGGCTACACCTTC,CAWSGGQGWSGYTF
TRBJ2-7,TRBV5-4,NA,NA,TGCGCCAGCAGCCAAGATCTTCCTGATGCATGGGCCTACGAGCAGTACTTC,CASSQDLPDAWAYEQYF
TRBJ2-5,TRBV29-1,NA,NA,TGCAGCGTTGAAGGGACAAACGAAGAGACCCAGTACTTC,CSVEGTNEETQYF
TRBJ2-3,TRBV28,TRBD2,NA,TGTGCCAGCAGTGGGGGTCAAGCGGGAGGGCCGGGGGATACGCAGTATTTT,CASSGGQAGGPGDTQYF
TRBJ1-5,TRBV6-5,NA,NA,TGTGCCAGCAGTTACACGCAAGTGGATCAGCCCCAGCATTTT,CASSYTQVDQPQHF
TRBJ2-5,TRBV15,NA,NA,TGTGCCACCAGCACCCCTCAAGGGACCCAGTACTTC,CATSTPQGTQYF
TRBJ2-7,TRBV13,TRBD1,NA,TGTGCCAGCAGCCAAGGGACAGGGGAAAGGTTCAGCTCCTACGAGCAGTACTTC,CASSQGTGERFSSYEQYF
TRBJ2-7,TRBV7-2,NA,NA,TGTGCCAGCAGCTGGGCCCAGACCTACGAGCAGTACTTC,CASSWAQTYEQYF
TRBJ1-5,TRBV28,TRBD1,NA,TGTGCCAGCCTACTGCAGGGGGCGAGTCAGCCCCAGCATTTT,CASLLQGASQPQHF
TRBJ2-1,TRBV5-1,TRBD2,NA,TGCGCCAGCAGCCCTACTAGCGGGAGCAGGGTTGAGCAGTTCTTC,CASSPTSGSRVEQFF
TRBJ2-1,TRBV28,NA,NA,TGTGCCAGCAGTTTAGAGCACAATGAGCAGTTCTTC,CASSLEHNEQFF
TRBJ1-2,TRBV2,NA,NA,TGTGCCAGCGCGATTGGCCCTGGTGGCTACACCTTC,CASAIGPGGYTF
TRBJ1-3,TRBV29-1,NA,NA,TGCAGCGTGAGGGCGAGGGGATCTGGAAACACCATATATTTT,CSVRARGSGNTIYF
TRBJ2-7,TRBV7-2,NA,NA,TGTGCCAGCAGCGACCGAGGACGGCTGTACTTC,CASSDRGRLYF
TRBJ2-3,TRBV4-3,NA,once,TGCGCCAGCAGCCAAGATTCGAGGCGGCGCACAGATACGCAGTATTTT,CASSQDSRRRTDTQYF
TRBJ1-1,TRBV5-4,NA,NA,TGTGCCAGCAGCCCTGGGGGGGGCGCGCCGCAAGCTTTCTTT,CASSPGGGAPQAFF
TRBJ2-7,TRBV5-8,NA,once,TGTGCCAGCAGCTACCGGGCCCCCAGCTCCTACGAGCAGTACTTC,CASSYRAPSSYEQYF
TRBJ2-7,TRBV10-1,NA,NA,TGCGCCAGCAGTATGGGATTAACCTACGAGCAGTACTTC,CASSMGLTYEQYF
TRBJ2-7,TRBV13,NA,NA,TGTGCCAGCAGCCGTAAAAGTTTCAGGTACGAGCAGTACTTC,CASSRKSFRYEQYF
TRBJ2-7,TRBV18,NA,NA,TGTGCCAGCTCACCATCGTCCCTATCAGGGGAGCAGTACTTC,CASSPSSLSGEQYF
TRBJ2-5,TRBV6-5,TRBD2,NA,TGTGCCAGCAGTGGACTAGCGCTACAAGAGACCCAGTACTTC,CASSGLALQETQYF
TRBJ1-2,TRBV11-1,TRBD1,NA,TGTGCCAGCAGCTTAGGTCTTACAGGGGCTGGCTACACCTTC,CASSLGLTGAGYTF
TRBJ1-2,TRBV14,NA,once,TGTGCCAGCAGCCGAGCCGGAGCTTTCTATGGCTACACCTTC,CASSRAGAFYGYTF
TRBJ1-2,TRBV5-4,NA,NA,TGTGCCAGCAGCCCCGGACAGACACTCTTAAACTATGGCTACACCTTC,CASSPGQTLLNYGYTF
TRBJ2-6,TRBV5-1,NA,NA,TGCGCCAGCAGCTTGGAGTTTCCCTCTTCTGGGGCCAACGTCCTGACTTTC,CASSLEFPSSGANVLTF
TRBJ2-1,TRBV4-1,NA,NA,TGCGCCAGCATCACCGAATCGCAGGGTAGGAATGAGCAGTTCTTC,CASITESQGRNEQFF
TRBJ2-7,TRBV19,NA,NA,TGTGCCAGTAGGACCCAAGCCCACCGACAGTACGAGCAGTACTTC,CASRTQAHRQYEQYF
TRBJ2-3,TRBV5-6,NA,NA,TGTGCCAGCAGCTTGGACAGAATTACAGATACGCAGTATTTT,CASSLDRITDTQYF
TRBJ2-2,TRBV5-4,NA,few,TGTGCCAGCAGCTTAGGCCTAGCGTACACCGGGGAGCTGTTTTTT,CASSLGLAYTGELFF
TRBJ2-7,TRBV28,NA,NA,TGTGCCAGCAGTTTGTCCAGGGACGAGCAGTACTTC,CASSLSRDEQYF
TRBJ2-3,TRBV6-5,NA,NA,TGTGCCAGCATGCCCTCGGGGCCCCATGCTACGCAGTATTTT,CASMPSGPHATQYF
TRBJ1-4,TRBV28,NA,NA,TGTGCCACCACTTCATCCGGGCCCCTTACAAATGAAAAACTGTTTTTT,CATTSSGPLTNEKLFF
TRBJ2-5,TRBV7-9,TRBD1,NA,TGTGCCAGCAGCTGGGCGGGACAGGTCGGGGAGACCCAGTACTTC,CASSWAGQVGETQYF
TRBJ1-4,TRBV5-4,TRBD1,NA,TGTGCCAGCAGCTTGGGACAGGGTCGGGAAAAACTGTTTTTT,CASSLGQGREKLFF
TRBJ2-3,TRBV12-2,NA,NA,TGTGCAAGTCGCTCCCAACTGTCTGGTAGCGGGACCGGGGTTAGCACAGATACGCAGTATTTT,CASRSQLSGSGTGVSTDTQYF
TRBJ1-4,TRBV18,TRBD1,few,TGTGCCAGCTCACGCGGACAGGGAAATGAAAAACTGTTTTTT,CASSRGQGNEKLFF
TRBJ1-4,TRBV7-9,NA,NA,TGTGCCAGCAGCCCCAGTCTCGGGCTGACAACTAATGAAAAACTGTTTTTT,CASSPSLGLTTNEKLFF
TRBJ1-5,TRBV18,NA,once,TGTGCCAGCTCACCAACTGGGCTTAGAAATCAGCCCCAGCATTTT,CASSPTGLRNQPQHF
TRBJ2-7,TRBV18,NA,NA,TGTGCCAGCTCACCGCATCCGCTAGCGACTTCCTACGAGCAGTACTTC,CASSPHPLATSYEQYF
TRBJ2-7,TRBV5-7,TRBD2,NA,TGTGCCAGCAGCCACAGTCTAGCGGGGGCCTACGAGCAGTACTTC,CASSHSLAGAYEQYF
TRBJ1-1,TRBV19,NA,NA,TGTGCCAGTAGTATAGGCCCGGGCCTGAACACTGAAGCTTTCTTT,CASSIGPGLNTEAFF